Below are 6 T cell receptor beta chains sequenced from a single sample in a study of STAT5B mutations in CD4+ large granular lymphocyte leukemia (dated by TCRdb to 2022 to 2024). Library preparation used the immunoSEQ multiplex PCR assay. The table was pulled from immuneACCESS by TCRdb, which kept in-frame rearrangements only. Such tables lose some clones; where checked, under half of the loss comes from unresolved V genes, and the rest has no known cause. In this sample the table shows more than 45,000 clones, 55% to 75% of which occur a single time. The ten biggest clones cover about 1.6% of the sample. Sequenced input: CD4+ T cells from blood buffy coats. The source is a human donor in good health.

V and J are TRBV6-6 and TRBJ2-7; D may match TRBD1 or TRBD2 (5 bases each). The CDR3 spans 12 residues. With 0 bases removed from V and 5 bases from J, the gap between germline ends came to 5 bases. Germline V CDR1 and CDR2: MNHNY, SVGAGI (reference sequence). The CDR3 spells CASSYSGDEQYV. CDR3 nucleotide sequence: TGTGCCAGCAGTTACTCGGGGGACGAGCAGTACGTC.

This rearrangement joins TRBV7-6 to TRBJ2-3; 7 positions agree with TRBD2. Trimming at V came to 5 bases and at J to 5 bases, leaving 10 bases not matched to a gene. Germline values: CDR1 SGHVS, CDR2 FNYEAQ. The CDR3 is 15 residues long. CDR3 region: CASSSEGREVDTQYF. Here the CDR3 DNA reads TGTGCCAGCAGCAGCGAGGGACGGGAGGTAGATACGCAGTATTTT.

The rearrangement uses TRBV29-1 and TRBJ2-2; no reliable D call. Trimming stripped 4 bases from V and 5 bases from J, with 5 bases between. The CDR3 length is 11 residues. Germline CDR1 and CDR2: SQVTM and ANQGSEA. The CDR3 coding sequence is TGCAGCGTTGGGGCTACCGGGGAGCTGTTTTTT. It is translated as CSVGATGELFF.

This chain uses TRBV7-3 with TRBJ1-1, with a weak D call TRBD1 (6 bases). This CDR3 contains 14 residues. V gave up 5 bases and J gave up 1 base, with 11 bases separating them. Germline values: CDR1 SGHTA, CDR2 FQGTGA. The CDR3: CASSAMTGNTEAFF. In DNA form, the CDR3 reads TGTGCCAGCAGCGCGATGACAGGGAACACTGAAGCTTTCTTT.

The chain combines TRBV5-1 with TRBJ2-6; possible D gene TRBD2, 5 bases. V lost 2 bases and J 0 bases, leaving 21 bases between the germline ends. The CDR3 has 20 amino acids. Germline values: CDR1 SGHRS, CDR2 YFSETQ. The CDR3, as DNA: TGCGCCAGCAGCTTCGCCCCTCGGAGGCAGGCAAGCTCTGGGGCCAACGTCCTGACTTTC. It is translated as CASSFAPRRQASSGANVLTF.

The chain joins TRBV7-9 to TRBJ1-6, with 8 positions matching TRBD1. CDR1 is SEHNR and CDR2 is FQNEAQ in the germline V gene (reference sequence). This CDR3 has 13 residues. The ends lost 11 bases at V and 7 bases at J; junction bases unmatched: 7. This chain's CDR3 is CAADRGANSPLHF. The CDR3 DNA is TGTGCCGCCGACAGGGGCGCGAATTCACCCCTCCACTTT.